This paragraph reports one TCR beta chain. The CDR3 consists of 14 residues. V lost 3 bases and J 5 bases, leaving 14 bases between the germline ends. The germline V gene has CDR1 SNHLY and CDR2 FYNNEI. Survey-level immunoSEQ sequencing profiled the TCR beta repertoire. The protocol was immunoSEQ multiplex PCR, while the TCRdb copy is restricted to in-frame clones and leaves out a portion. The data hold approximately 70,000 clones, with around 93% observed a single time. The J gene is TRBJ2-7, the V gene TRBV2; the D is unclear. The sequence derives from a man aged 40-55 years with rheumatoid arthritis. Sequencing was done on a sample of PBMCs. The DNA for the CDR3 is TGTGCCAGCAGTGATTTGTGGGGTATCAACGAGCAGTACTTC. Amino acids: CASSDLWGINEQYF.